What follows are 6 T cell receptor beta chains derived from one specimen sequenced in a study of T cell changes during pregnancy in multiple sclerosis. Libraries were prepared by immunoSEQ multiplex PCR; TCRdb keeps only in-frame clonotypes and omits some of them. The data hold around 40,000 clones, with 90% observed a single time. Sequencing used CD4+ T cells from peripheral blood mononuclear cells, obtained in the first trimester of pregnancy. These receptors all come from a female donor in good health, enrolled as a control in a pregnancy study.

The chain carries TRBV19 and TRBJ2-7, with TRBD1 matching 9 bases. The germline gives CDR1 LNHDA, CDR2 SQIVND (reference sequence). The length of the CDR3 is 15 residues. J was trimmed by 4 bases and V by 5 bases; bases with no gene match: 9. CDR3 coding DNA: TGTGCCAGTAGTGAGGCGGGACAGGGTGATTACGAGCAGTACTTC. It specifies CASSEAGQGDYEQYF. Drawing the rest from reference TRBV19 and TRBJ2-7, the complete variable domain is DGGITQSPKYLFRKEGQNVTLSCEQNLNHDAMYWYRQDPGQGLRLIYYSQIVNDFQKGDIAEGYSVSREKKESFPLTVTSAQKNPTAFYLCASSEAGQGDYEQYFGPGTRLTVT.

This clone was recorded only once. The chain couples TRBV4-1 to TRBJ2-5; D might be TRBD2 (6 bases). The CDR3 sequence is 15 residues long. The V gene's germline CDR1 is MGHRA and CDR2 YSYEKL. With 0 bases removed from V and 3 bases from J, the gap between germline ends came to 11 bases. CDR3 sequence: CASSQEVTRKETQYF. DNA of the CDR3: TGCGCCAGCAGCCAAGAGGTGACTAGAAAAGAGACCCAGTACTTC.

This clone came up a few times. This chain's CDR3 is CASSPHTGAEKLFF. The CDR3 bases are TGTGCCAGCTCACCCCATACAGGGGCAGAAAAACTGTTTTTT. V is TRBV18 and J is TRBJ1-4; 7 nucleotides line up with TRBD1. The CDR3 is 14 amino acids. Per germline, CDR1 KGHSH and CDR2 LQKENI. J was trimmed by 8 bases and V by 3 bases; bases with no gene match: 6.

The chain carries TRBV4-2 and TRBJ1-2; D uncertain. This CDR3 contains 15 residues. CDR1 is LGHNA and CDR2 is YNFKEQ in the germline V gene. Between the trimmed V and J ends, which lost 0 bases and 5 bases, there was a span of 13 bases. The DNA of the CDR3 is TGTGCCAGCAGCCAAGATCTATGGAGGGATTATGGCTACACCTTC. It translates to CASSQDLWRDYGYTF.

This clone is a singleton in its sample. The chain combines TRBV4-1 with TRBJ1-2; D is uncertain. With 2 bases removed from V and 7 bases from J, the gap between germline ends came to 11 bases. The germline CDR1 and CDR2 sequences are MGHRA and YSYEKL. The CDR3 runs to 13 residues. The CDR3 is CASSQTMTGGYTF. In nucleotides, the CDR3 is TGCGCCAGCAGCCAAACTATGACGGGTGGCTACACCTTC.

The V and J genes are TRBV19 and TRBJ2-3; 7 nucleotides match TRBD2. CDR1 and CDR2 (germline): LNHDA, SQIVND (reference sequence). Unmatched junction bases numbered 9, after V lost 6 bases and J lost 3 bases. The length of the CDR3 is 15 residues. CDR3 loop: CASRLGLVSTDTQYF. CDR3 in DNA: TGTGCCAGTAGGCTTGGACTAGTTAGTACAGATACGCAGTATTTT.